This T cell receptor beta chain was retrieved from a study of CD8+CD57+ T cells in acquired aplastic anemia. Genomic DNA acted as the template from which TCR beta VDJ combination and CDR3 sequence profiling were carried out. TCRdb re-derived calls from the reads in MiXCR, one entry per CDR3 protein. Here the sample spans about 160,000 distinct CDR3 sequences, 70% to 75% being singletons. In germline, CDR1 is SGHDT, CDR2 YYEEEE. This CDR3 comprises 11 residues. The V and J ends lost 4 bases and 7 bases, in that order; junction bases with no gene match: 2. This clonotype occurred many times. In patients chosen for sequencing, flow cytometry had shown CD8+CD57+ cell expansion.

This chain connects TRBV5-6 to TRBJ2-7; 7 bases line up with TRBD2. The sequencing sample was made of sorted CD4+, CD8+, or CD8+CD57+ T cells (not recorded which) from PBMCs. The receptor was derived from a human donor with aplastic anemia. CDR3 DNA: TGTGCCAGCAGCGTCGGGGGGGAGCAGTACTTC. Amino acid sequence: CASSVGGEQYF.